The 29 T cell receptor beta chains presented below share a single source sample, sequenced in a study of vaccination and CD4 T cells after COVID-19. These receptors have no identified antigens. With the Oncomine TCR Beta short-read assay, DNA from cultured CD4+ T cells was sequenced. TCRdb itself ran the PCR reads through MiXCR, one entry per CDR3 protein. The data hold about 2,200 distinct CDR3 sequences, with about 46% observed a single time. The treatment is: roughly 10-day PBMC culture with coronavirus spike peptide pools or control peptides (ViraFEST assay). Ahead of the COVID-19 pandemic (2011-2018), the CD4+ T cells of the unexposed donor were collected. The specimen sequenced was CD4+ T cells from blood, cultured in vitro. These receptors originate from a human donor in good health.

The chain is built from TRBV7-9 and TRBJ2-1; 14 bases map to TRBD2. The germline gives CDR1 SEHNR, CDR2 FQNEAQ (reference sequence). The trim removed 1 base at V and 9 bases at J, leaving 17 bases unmatched. The CDR3 is 20 residues long. The CDR3 DNA reads TGTGCCAGCAGCTTAGACTTCAGCGGGACTAGCGGGAGACCTAGGTCTGAGCAGTTCTTC. This translates into CASSLDFSGTSGRPRSEQFF.

V gene TRBV28 combines with J gene TRBJ2-7, with 7 bases lining up with TRBD2. Germline V gene data show CDR1 as MDHEN and CDR2 as SYDVKM. V shed 6 bases, J shed 7 bases, and the junction held 15 bases outside the gene matches. There are 15 residues in the CDR3. The CDR3 spells CASSPRTSYFWEQYF. DNA of the CDR3: TGTGCCAGCAGCCCCAGGACTAGTTATTTTTGGGAGCAGTACTTC. The full variable domain, completed using reference TRBV28 and TRBJ2-7, is DVKVTQSSRYLVKRTGEKVFLECVQDMDHENMFWYRQDPGLGLRLIYFSYDVKMKEKGDIPEGYSVSREKKERFSLILESASTNQTSMYLCASSPRTSYFWEQYFGPGTRLTVT.

This clonotype showed up just once. The CDR3 protein is CASSWGPHNSPLHF. The CDR3 DNA sequence: TGCGCCAGCAGCTGGGGACCGCATAATTCACCCCTCCACTTT. This rearrangement joins TRBV5-1 to TRBJ1-6, with D perhaps TRBD1 (5 bases). From germline, CDR1 is SGHRS and CDR2 YFSETQ. This CDR3 spans 14 amino acids. V was cut by 3 bases and J by 5 bases, with 9 bases left in between.

The chain joins TRBV20-1 to TRBJ1-3; no firm D call. The CDR3 is 14 residues long. V gave up 6 bases and J gave up 8 bases, with 20 bases separating them. Germline CDR1 DFQATT, CDR2 SNEGSKA (reference sequence). The CDR3 coding sequence is TGCAGTGCGTTGAATCCGTCTCGTCTGGACACCATATATTTT. It specifies CSALNPSRLDTIYF.

V usage is TRBV20-1 and J usage is TRBJ2-7, with unresolved D. The CDR3 consists of 13 residues. Trimming stripped 5 bases from V and 0 bases from J, with 11 bases between. Germline V gene data show CDR1 as DFQATT and CDR2 as SNEGSKA (reference sequence). The chain's CDR3 is CSAPSLGSYEQYF. The CDR3 coding sequence is TGCAGTGCTCCTTCATTAGGCTCCTACGAGCAGTACTTC.

This clonotype was seen more than once but under ten times. This chain connects TRBV10-3 to TRBJ1-2; 7 nucleotides align to TRBD1. The germline V gene has CDR1 ENHRY and CDR2 SYGVKD. The CDR3 covers 13 residues. V lost 6 bases to trimming and J lost 2 bases; unmatched junction nucleotides: 3. The CDR3 DNA sequence: TGTGCCATCAGGGGGACAGAGAACTATGGCTACACCTTC. Residues: CAIRGTENYGYTF.

The chain uses TRBV10-1 and TRBJ1-6, with D possibly matching TRBD1 (5 bases). Germline V lookup: CDR1 WNHNN, CDR2 SYGVQD (reference sequence). This CDR3 spans 14 amino acids. V lost 8 bases to trimming and J lost 9 bases, with 17 bases between them. CDR3 loop: CASSRELGGSPLHF. The CDR3 nucleotides read TGCGCCAGCTCCCGGGAGCTCGGGGGTTCACCCCTCCACTTT.

In its sample, this clonotype was seen a few times. This chain uses TRBV7-2 with TRBJ2-3, with D tentatively TRBD1 or TRBD2 (7 bases each). The germline V and J ends were trimmed by 5 bases and 5 bases, with 14 bases remaining between them. This CDR3 comprises 14 residues. CDR1 is SGHTA, CDR2 FQGNSA, per germline. CDR3 sequence: CASSRGRGLDTQYF. For the CDR3, the DNA is TGTGCCAGCAGCCGGGGGAGGGGGCTAGATACGCAGTATTTT.

The V call is TRBV7-9, the J call TRBJ2-7; 12 bases agree with TRBD2. Trimming at V came to 3 bases and at J to 1 base, leaving 7 bases not matched to a gene. The germline CDR1 and CDR2 sequences are SEHNR and FQNEAQ (reference sequence). There are 17 residues in the CDR3. CDR3 in amino acids: CASSFTLAGGLSYEQYF. In nucleotides, the CDR3 is TGTGCCAGCAGCTTTACACTAGCGGGAGGTCTTTCCTACGAGCAGTACTTC.

This clonotype occurred a few times. The gene calls are TRBV10-3 and TRBJ2-7; 10 nucleotides match TRBD1. The ends lost 9 bases at V and 4 bases at J; junction bases unmatched: 9. The germline CDR1 and CDR2 sequences are ENHRY and SYGVKD. This CDR3 contains 14 residues. In DNA form, the CDR3 reads TGTGCCATAAGCTCGGGACAGGGGAAATACGAGCAGTACTTC. It codes for CAISSGQGKYEQYF.

This sequence joins TRBV6-2 or TRBV6-3 and TRBJ2-6; D ambiguous. The CDR3 spans 14 residues. Germline V gene data show CDR1 as MNHEY and CDR2 as SVGEGT. Trimming cost V 3 bases and J 0 bases, with 3 bases left between them. In DNA form, the CDR3 reads TGTGCCAGCAGTTATGGCTCTGGGGCCAACGTCCTGACTTTC. It yields the protein CASSYGSGANVLTF.

The chain carries TRBV30 and TRBJ1-2; tentative D call: TRBD1 (6 bases). The CDR3 length is 17 residues. The germline CDR1 and CDR2 sequences are GTSNPN and SVGIG (reference sequence). V was clipped by 4 bases and J by 4 bases, with 25 bases between them. The CDR3 coding sequence is TGTGCCTGGACGCGGGGGCCCGATATTATTCTCGGCTATGGCTACACCTTC. It specifies CAWTRGPDIILGYGYTF.

This chain connects TRBV20-1 to TRBJ2-5; no clear D. CDR3 size: 15 residues. The germline V gene has CDR1 DFQATT and CDR2 SNEGSKA (reference sequence). V was clipped by 0 bases and J by 0 bases, with 11 bases between them. The CDR3 sequence: CSARDLTEYQETQYF. In DNA form, the CDR3 reads TGCAGTGCTAGAGATCTAACGGAGTACCAAGAGACCCAGTACTTC.

The V and J genes are TRBV24-1 and TRBJ2-1; a weak D match, TRBD1 (5 bases). Germline assignment: CDR1 KGHDR and CDR2 SFDVKD. The germline V and J ends were trimmed by 3 bases and 0 bases, with 11 bases remaining between them. The CDR3 contains 16 residues. Written as DNA, the CDR3 is TGTGCCACCAGTGATCCCGGACAAGTCTCCTACAATGAGCAGTTCTTC. This gives the protein CATSDPGQVSYNEQFF.

The V call is TRBV29-1, the J call TRBJ2-7, with 9 bases that match TRBD1. CDR3 length: 13 residues. With 4 bases clipped from V and 7 bases from J, the junction kept 8 bases outside the gene matches. Looked up from germline, CDR1 is SQVTM and CDR2 is ANQGSEA. The CDR3 coding sequence is TGCAGCGTTGTCACAGGGGGCGCGAGGGAGCAGTACTTC. Protein sequence: CSVVTGGAREQYF.

The chain combines TRBV4-1 with TRBJ1-5, with D uncertain. Trimming shortened V by 0 bases and J by 7 bases, and 10 bases separated the two germline ends. Germline CDR1 reads MGHRA; CDR2 reads YSYEKL. The CDR3 totals 14 residues. The CDR3 DNA is TGCGCCAGCAGCCAAGAAAGGAGAACACAGCCCCAGCATTTT. This encodes CASSQERRTQPQHF.

Concerning this clonotype: The junction departs from the called germline gene at one end, perhaps through a read error. V usage is TRBV29-1 and J usage is TRBJ1-2, with D uncertain. The CDR3 totals 11 residues. Germline-derived CDR1 and CDR2 are SQVTM and ANQGSEA. CDR3 protein: CSVEGHDGYTF. The DNA of the CDR3 is TGCAGCGTCGAAGGGCACGATGGCTACACCTTC.

The V gene is TRBV6-5, the J gene TRBJ2-6; D is unresolved. V lost 2 bases and J lost 0, with 5 bases in between. CDR1 MNHEY and CDR2 SVGAGI come from the germline V gene. The CDR3 loop spans 15 amino acids. CDR3 DNA: TGTGCCAGCAGTTACGTGCTCTCTGGGGCCAACGTCCTGACTTTC. This sequence encodes CASSYVLSGANVLTF.

This clonotype is categorized as medium-sized. The chain carries TRBV5-1 and TRBJ2-7; 7 bases align to TRBD1. Trimming took 0 bases from V and 0 from J; bases not matched to a gene: 6. Germline CDR1 is SGHRS and CDR2 is YFSETQ. The CDR3 loop spans 16 amino acids. The CDR3 nucleotides read TGCGCCAGCAGCTTGGGACAGGGCCCAGGCTCCTACGAGCAGTACTTC. As protein: CASSLGQGPGSYEQYF.

V gene TRBV30 combines with J gene TRBJ2-7; TRBD1 matches at 8 bases. Germline assignment: CDR1 GTSNPN and CDR2 SVGIG (reference sequence). The J segment lost 6 bases and the V segment lost 5 bases, leaving 6 bases of the junction unmatched. The CDR3 extends over 12 amino acids. CDR3 nucleotide sequence: TGTGCCTGGGCGTCAGGGGGCGGCGAGCAGTACTTC. Amino acid sequence: CAWASGGGEQYF.

The chain uses TRBV6-1 and TRBJ2-7, with 8 bases aligning to TRBD1. The CDR3 consists of 15 residues. J lost 3 bases, V lost 8 bases, and 12 bases had no gene match. From germline, CDR1 is MNHNS and CDR2 SASEGT. The CDR3 loop reads CASARAGTGYYEQYF. CDR3 coding DNA: TGTGCCAGCGCCCGGGCCGGGACAGGCTACTACGAGCAGTACTTC.

This clonotype is categorized as large. The CDR3 DNA is TGTGCCAGCAGTTCCCGTGGTATAGGGGAGCTGTTTTTT. Translating it yields CASSSRGIGELFF. The V and J genes are TRBV28 and TRBJ2-2; D is ambiguous. The CDR3 covers 13 residues. The germline V gene has CDR1 MDHEN and CDR2 SYDVKM. The ends were cut back, 4 bases at V and 8 bases at J, with 11 bases in the middle.

The chain combines TRBV4-2 with TRBJ2-1, with 9 bases aligning to TRBD2. V lost 8 bases, J lost 6 bases, and 14 bases stayed unmatched. This CDR3 contains 16 residues. Germline values: CDR1 LGHNA, CDR2 YNFKEQ. The CDR3 bases are TGTGCCAGCTGCGCAGTTAGCGGGAGTGGGGCCAATGAGCAGTTCTTC. Translated, it gives CASCAVSGSGANEQFF.

The chain links TRBV6-1 to TRBJ2-7; 12 bases match TRBD2. V was pared by 3 bases and J by 4 bases, with 7 bases of the junction left unmatched. The CDR3 is 16 amino acids. Germline-derived CDR1 and CDR2 are MNHNS and SASEGT. Written as DNA, the CDR3 is TGTGCCAGCAGTGAGGGCCCTAGCGGGAGGGCTTACGAGCAGTACTTC. Its translation: CASSEGPSGRAYEQYF.

This chain connects TRBV28 to TRBJ1-5; D possibly corresponds to TRBD1 (5 bases). The V and J ends lost 2 bases and 4 bases respectively, with 15 bases between them. The V gene's germline CDR1 is MDHEN and CDR2 SYDVKM. The CDR3 consists of 16 residues. The CDR3 here is CASSLPGPSGNQPQHF. In DNA form, the CDR3 reads TGTGCCAGCAGTTTACCGGGGCCGTCAGGAAATCAGCCCCAGCATTTT.

The chain couples TRBV7-9 to TRBJ1-6; D is undetermined. This CDR3 has 13 amino acids. From germline, CDR1 is SEHNR and CDR2 FQNEAQ (reference sequence). The V gene lost 5 bases and the J gene lost 9 bases, with 11 bases spanning the gap. The CDR3 DNA reads as TGTGCCAGCAGCCACCTAGAAAGTTCACCCCTCCACTTT. This gives the protein CASSHLESSPLHF.

The chain employs TRBV20-1 and TRBJ2-5; 8 bases are shared with TRBD2. Germline CDR1 reads DFQATT; CDR2 reads SNEGSKA (reference sequence). The CDR3 has 15 amino acids. V shed 1 base and J 5 bases; nucleotides not matched to a gene: 9. The CDR3 region has the DNA TGCAGTGCTAGAGGATCTGCGGGGGGCCGGGAGACCCAGTACTTC. It translates to CSARGSAGGRETQYF.

The gene calls are TRBV28 and TRBJ1-1, with a weak D call TRBD1 (5 bases). V was cut by 3 bases and J by 6 bases, with 11 bases left in between. The length of the CDR3 is 13 residues. Germline CDR1 is MDHEN and CDR2 is SYDVKM. CDR3 amino acids: CASSFVRAPEAFF. CDR3 nucleotide sequence: TGTGCCAGCAGTTTTGTCAGGGCCCCTGAAGCTTTCTTT. The full variable domain, in which reference TRBV28 and TRBJ1-1 provide the parts outside the CDR3, is DVKVTQSSRYLVKRTGEKVFLECVQDMDHENMFWYRQDPGLGLRLIYFSYDVKMKEKGDIPEGYSVSREKKERFSLILESASTNQTSMYLCASSFVRAPEAFFGQGTRLTVV.

This chain links TRBV6-5 with TRBJ1-1, with D perhaps TRBD1 (5 bases). V lost 0 bases, J lost 3 bases, and 8 bases lay in between. This CDR3 contains 14 residues. CDR1 is MNHEY, CDR2 SVGAGI, per germline. CDR3 region: CASSYSGQDTEAFF. Written as DNA, the CDR3 is TGTGCCAGCAGTTACTCGGGGCAGGACACTGAAGCTTTCTTT.